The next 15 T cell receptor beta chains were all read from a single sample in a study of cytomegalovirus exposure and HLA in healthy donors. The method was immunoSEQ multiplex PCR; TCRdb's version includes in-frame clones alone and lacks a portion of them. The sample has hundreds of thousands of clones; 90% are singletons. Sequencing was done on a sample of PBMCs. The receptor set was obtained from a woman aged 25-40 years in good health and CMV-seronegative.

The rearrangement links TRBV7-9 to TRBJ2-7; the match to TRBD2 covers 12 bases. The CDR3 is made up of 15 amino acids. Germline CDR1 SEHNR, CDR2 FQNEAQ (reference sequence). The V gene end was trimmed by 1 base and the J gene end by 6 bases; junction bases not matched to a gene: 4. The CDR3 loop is CASSLETSGGIEQYF. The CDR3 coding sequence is TGTGCCAGCAGCTTAGAGACTAGCGGGGGAATCGAGCAGTACTTC.

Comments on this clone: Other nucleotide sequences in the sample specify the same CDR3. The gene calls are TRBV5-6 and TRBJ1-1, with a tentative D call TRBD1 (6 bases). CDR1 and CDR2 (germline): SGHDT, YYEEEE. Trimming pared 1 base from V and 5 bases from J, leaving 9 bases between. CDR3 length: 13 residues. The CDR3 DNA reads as TGTGCCAGCAGCTTGACAGGGAGGACTGAAGCTTTCTTT. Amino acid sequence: CASSLTGRTEAFF. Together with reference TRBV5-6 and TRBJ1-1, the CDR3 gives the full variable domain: DAGVTQSPTHLIKTRGQQVTLRCSPKSGHDTVSWYQQALGQGPQFIFQYYEEEERQRGNFPDRFSGHQFPNYSSELNVNALLLGDSALYLCASSLTGRTEAFFGQGTRLTVV.

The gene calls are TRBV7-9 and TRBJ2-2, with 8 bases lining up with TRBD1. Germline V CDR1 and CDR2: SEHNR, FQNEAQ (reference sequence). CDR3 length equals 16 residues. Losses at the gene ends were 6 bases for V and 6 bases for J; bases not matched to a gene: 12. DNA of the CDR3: TGTGCCAGCAGATATAGGACAGGGATGGACGCCGGGGAGCTGTTTTTT. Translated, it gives CASRYRTGMDAGELFF. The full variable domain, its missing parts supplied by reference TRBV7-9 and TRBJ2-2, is DTGVSQNPRHKITKRGQNVTFRCDPISEHNRLYWYRQTLGQGPEFLTYFQNEAQLEKSRLLSDRFSAERPKGSFSTLEIQRTEQGDSAMYLCASRYRTGMDAGELFFGEGSRLTVL.

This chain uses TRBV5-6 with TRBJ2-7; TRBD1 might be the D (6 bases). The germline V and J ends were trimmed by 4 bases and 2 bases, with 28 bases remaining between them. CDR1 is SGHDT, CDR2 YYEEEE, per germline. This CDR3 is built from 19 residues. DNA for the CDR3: TGTGCCAGCAGCCCCGGACAGCCGGAGAGGTTGGCTGGAACCTACGAGCAGTACTTC. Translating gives CASSPGQPERLAGTYEQYF.

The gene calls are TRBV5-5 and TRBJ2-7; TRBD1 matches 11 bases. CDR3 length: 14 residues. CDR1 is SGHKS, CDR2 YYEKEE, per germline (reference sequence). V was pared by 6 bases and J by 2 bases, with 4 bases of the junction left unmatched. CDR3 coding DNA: TGTGCCAGCATCCCGGGACAGGGGGCCTACGAGCAGTACTTC. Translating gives CASIPGQGAYEQYF.

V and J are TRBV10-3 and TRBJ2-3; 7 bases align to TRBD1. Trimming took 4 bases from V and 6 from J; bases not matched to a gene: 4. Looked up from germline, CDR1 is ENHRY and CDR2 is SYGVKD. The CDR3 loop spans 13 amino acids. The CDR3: CAISGGTADTQYF. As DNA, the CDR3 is TGTGCCATCAGTGGTGGGACAGCCGATACGCAGTATTTT.

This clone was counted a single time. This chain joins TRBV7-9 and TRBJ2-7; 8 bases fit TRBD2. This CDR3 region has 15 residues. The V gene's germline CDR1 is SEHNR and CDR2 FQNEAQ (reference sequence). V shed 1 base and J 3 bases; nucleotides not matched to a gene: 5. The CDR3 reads CASSLGSGKGYEQYF. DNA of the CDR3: TGTGCCAGCAGCTTAGGTAGCGGGAAGGGCTACGAGCAGTACTTC.

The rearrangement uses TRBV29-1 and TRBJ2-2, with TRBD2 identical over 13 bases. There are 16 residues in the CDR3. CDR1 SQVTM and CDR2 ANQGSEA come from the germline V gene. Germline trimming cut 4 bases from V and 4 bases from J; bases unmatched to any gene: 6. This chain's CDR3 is CSVGGTSGIVTGELFF. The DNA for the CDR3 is TGCAGCGTTGGAGGGACTAGCGGGATTGTCACCGGGGAGCTGTTTTTT.

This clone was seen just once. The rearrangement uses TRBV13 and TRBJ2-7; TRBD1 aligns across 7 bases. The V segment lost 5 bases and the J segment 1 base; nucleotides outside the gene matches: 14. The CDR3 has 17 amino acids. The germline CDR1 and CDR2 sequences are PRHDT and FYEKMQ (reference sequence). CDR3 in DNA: TGTGCCAGCAGCCCCGACAGGGTAGGCCCTACTTCCTACGAGCAGTACTTC. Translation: CASSPDRVGPTSYEQYF.

The CDR3 protein is CASSVGLATVTDTQYF. The CDR3 region has the DNA TGTGCCAGCAGTGTCGGACTAGCGACAGTCACAGATACGCAGTATTTT. The chain carries TRBV2 and TRBJ2-3; 9 positions match TRBD2. CDR1 is SNHLY, CDR2 FYNNEI, per germline. V lost 4 bases, J lost 2 bases, and 7 bases stayed unmatched. This CDR3 has 16 residues.

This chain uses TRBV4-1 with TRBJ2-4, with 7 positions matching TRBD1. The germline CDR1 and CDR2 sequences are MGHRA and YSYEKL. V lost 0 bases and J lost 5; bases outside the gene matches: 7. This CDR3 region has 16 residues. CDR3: CASSQEPGQGENIQYF. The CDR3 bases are TGCGCCAGCAGCCAAGAACCGGGCCAGGGGGAAAACATTCAGTACTTC.

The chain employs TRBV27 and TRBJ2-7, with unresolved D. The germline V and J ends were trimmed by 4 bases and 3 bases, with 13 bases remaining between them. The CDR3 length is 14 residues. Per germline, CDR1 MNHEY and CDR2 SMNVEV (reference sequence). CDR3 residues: CASSSAGRSYEQYF. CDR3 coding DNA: TGTGCCAGCAGTTCCGCCGGACGGAGCTACGAGCAGTACTTC.

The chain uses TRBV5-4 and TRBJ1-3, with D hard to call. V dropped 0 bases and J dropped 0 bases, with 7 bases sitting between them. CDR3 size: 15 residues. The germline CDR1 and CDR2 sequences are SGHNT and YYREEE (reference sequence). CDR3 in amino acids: CASSLEGNSGNTIYF. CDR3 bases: TGTGCCAGCAGCTTGGAAGGGAACTCTGGAAACACCATATATTTT.

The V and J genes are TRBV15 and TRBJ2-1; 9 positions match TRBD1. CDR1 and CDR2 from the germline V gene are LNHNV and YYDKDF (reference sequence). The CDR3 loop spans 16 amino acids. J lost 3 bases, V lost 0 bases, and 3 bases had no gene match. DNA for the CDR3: TGTGCCACCAGCAGAGATGTGACAGGGGGCTACAATGAGCAGTTCTTC. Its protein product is CATSRDVTGGYNEQFF.

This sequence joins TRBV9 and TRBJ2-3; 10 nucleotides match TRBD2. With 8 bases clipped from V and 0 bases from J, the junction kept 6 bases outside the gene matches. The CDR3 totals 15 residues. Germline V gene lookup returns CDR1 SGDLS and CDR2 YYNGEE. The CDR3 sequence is CASSEREGSTDTQYF. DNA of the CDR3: TGTGCCAGTTCCGAGCGGGAGGGAAGCACAGATACGCAGTATTTT.